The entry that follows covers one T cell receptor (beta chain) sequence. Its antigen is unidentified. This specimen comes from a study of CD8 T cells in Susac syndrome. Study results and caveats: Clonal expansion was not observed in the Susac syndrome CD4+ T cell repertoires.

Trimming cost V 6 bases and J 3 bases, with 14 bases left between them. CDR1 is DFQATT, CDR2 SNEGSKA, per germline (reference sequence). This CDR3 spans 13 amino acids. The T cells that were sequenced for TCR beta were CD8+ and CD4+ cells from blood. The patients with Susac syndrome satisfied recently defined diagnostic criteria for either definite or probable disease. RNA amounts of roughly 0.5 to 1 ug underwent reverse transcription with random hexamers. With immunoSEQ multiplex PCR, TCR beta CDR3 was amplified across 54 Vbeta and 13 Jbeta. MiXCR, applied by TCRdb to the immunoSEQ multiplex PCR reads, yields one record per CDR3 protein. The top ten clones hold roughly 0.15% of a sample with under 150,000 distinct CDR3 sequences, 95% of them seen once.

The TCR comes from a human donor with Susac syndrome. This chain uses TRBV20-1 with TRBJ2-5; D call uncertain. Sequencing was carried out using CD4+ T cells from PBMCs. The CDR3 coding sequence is TGCAGTGCAAATTTCTTGGGAAAAGAGACCCAGTACTTC. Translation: CSANFLGKETQYF.